The clone carrying this T cell receptor (beta chain) has a count of ten or more. Losses at the gene ends were 5 bases for V and 5 bases for J; bases not matched to a gene: 5. This CDR3 has 13 residues. Germline loops: CDR1 SEHNR, CDR2 FQNEAQ (reference sequence). These data belong to a study of T cells after yellow fever vaccination. As for the study in general: SMART-Seq v4 Ultra Low Input prepared the low-cell-number fractions.

MiXCR, run by TCRdb on the 5' RACE reads, gives a single entry per CDR3 protein. The sample holds roughly 28,000 distinct CDR3 sequences; over 3.5% are singletons and the top ten take 35% to 40%. The receptor was derived from a man aged 18 to 30 who received the YFV17D yellow fever vaccine. The input for sequencing was PBMCs, either bulk or a sorted T-cell subset (CD4+, CD8+, memory, or dextramer-sorted; not recorded which), taken on the day of the yellow fever booster vaccination. V and J are TRBV7-9 and TRBJ1-1; 7 bases align to TRBD1. CDR3 sequence: CASSPRGRTEAFF. CDR3 in DNA: TGTGCCAGCAGCCCGAGGGGGCGGACTGAAGCTTTCTTT.